The sequence of this T cell receptor (beta chain) was determined in a study of T cells in Graves' hyperthyroidism and ophthalmopathy. Overall study context: Initial diagnosis, before any treatment, was when peripheral blood was collected.

The CDR3 is 13 amino acids. J gave up 10 bases and V 10 bases, and 12 bases lay outside the gene matches. Ophthalmopathy in the patients scored at least 3 on Clinical Activity Score and at least 4 on NOSPECS grade, lasting under 3 months. It was RNA transcripts that yielded the amplified TCR beta CDR3 regions. With the HTBI primer set, the TCR CDR3 went through a first round of RT-PCR. From the multiplex PCR reads, TCRdb called clonotypes with MiXCR, one entry per CDR3 protein. This sample has almost 350,000 distinct CDR3 sequences, with roughly 20% found just once. Study-wide points: Most expanded thyroid clonotypes above 0.001 also appeared in blood. Ophthalmopathy was distinguished from stable hyperthyroidism by 13 V-J signatures.

Regarding this clonotype: Its antigen is unidentified.

Sequencing was performed on blood. The chain combines TRBV12-3 or TRBV12-4 with TRBJ2-5, with 10 bases that match TRBD1. The sequence was collected from a woman in her forties with Graves' ophthalmopathy. The CDR3 is CATTGTGVGYQYF. The DNA of the CDR3 is TGTGCCACCACCGGGACAGGGGTCGGGTACCAGTACTTC.